Listed below are T cell receptor beta chains from one sample, sequenced in a study of early T cells in non-severe SARS-CoV-2 infection. TCRdb called the 5' RACE reads again in MiXCR, with one record for every CDR3 protein. The sample includes tens of thousands of distinct CDR3 sequences, about 4.5% seen only once; the top ten take about 15%. The specimen sequenced was whole blood. All receptors derive from an adult who was a healthcare worker with PCR-confirmed SARS-CoV-2 infection or an uninfected control (not recorded which). CDR3s leave out the opening cysteine and the closing phenylalanine or tryptophan.

cdr3_aa j_call v_call
ASSLRDRDYGYT TRBJ1-2 TRBV5-5
SVEEKFRVTDTQY TRBJ2-3 TRBV29-1
ASSFAGAHTEAF TRBJ1-1 TRBV5-1
ASSQETGDRELF TRBJ2-2 TRBV4-3
ASSPSLDSFYGYT TRBJ1-2 TRBV9
ASSFGTGELF TRBJ2-2 TRBV12-3/TRBV12-4
ASRTTGGGSGNTIY TRBJ1-3 TRBV5-6
ASSTGTSGVNEQF TRBJ2-1 TRBV5-6
ASTSGGTGELF TRBJ2-2 TRBV19
ASSRSEATNEKLF TRBJ1-4 TRBV7-8
ASSSQTGVAKNIQY TRBJ2-4 TRBV7-7
ATSDPGLAGVDEQF TRBJ2-1 TRBV24-1
ASSGTSGNYGYT TRBJ1-2 TRBV7-9
ASSYSGLAPIRGNEQF TRBJ2-1 TRBV6-2/TRBV6-3
ATSDSLAGVLDGELF TRBJ2-2 TRBV24-1
ASSGMKGLRYGYT TRBJ1-2 TRBV6-1
SASRGTGYGYT TRBJ1-2 TRBV20-1
ASSYSDSSYEQY TRBJ2-7 TRBV6-2/TRBV6-3
ASSADRGRLTGELF TRBJ2-2 TRBV10-1
ASSLGVRNNEQF TRBJ2-1 TRBV7-2
AVNGEGAASSYEQY TRBJ2-7 TRBV10-2
ASSLGGPNNEQF TRBJ2-1 TRBV7-9
SAPTPTSGKLDTQY TRBJ2-3 TRBV20-1
ASSSDRHSSYEQY TRBJ2-7 TRBV6-5
SVYRGLGSFGS TRBJ2-1 TRBV29-1
ASSLQKSNEKLF TRBJ1-4 TRBV12-3/TRBV12-4
ASSLSGGVKNIQY TRBJ2-4 TRBV5-4
ASSPGGTIY TRBJ1-3 TRBV12-3/TRBV12-4
SASLISGGPVYEQF TRBJ2-1 TRBV20-1
ASSYGGTEKGDTQY TRBJ2-3 TRBV6-5
ASSSGGFNEQF TRBJ2-1 TRBV7-2
ASSLLGGPSYEQY TRBJ2-7 TRBV5-1
ASSPQEPNTEAF TRBJ1-1 TRBV7-9
ASSQDLQEISYNEQF TRBJ2-1 TRBV3-1
ASSHTGRGRGEQY TRBJ2-7 TRBV6-2/TRBV6-3
ASRDRESQPQH TRBJ1-5 TRBV2
ASSQGTAGAASPLH TRBJ1-6 TRBV12-3/TRBV12-4
ASSVGAEGSGEQF TRBJ2-1 TRBV9
ASSGREAQETQY TRBJ2-5 TRBV9
ASTTGTGKRNTEAF TRBJ1-1 TRBV5-1
ASSASGRAEDTQY TRBJ2-3 TRBV9
ANLDRGGYGYT TRBJ1-2 TRBV2
ASGTSGGALEQF TRBJ2-1 TRBV6-1